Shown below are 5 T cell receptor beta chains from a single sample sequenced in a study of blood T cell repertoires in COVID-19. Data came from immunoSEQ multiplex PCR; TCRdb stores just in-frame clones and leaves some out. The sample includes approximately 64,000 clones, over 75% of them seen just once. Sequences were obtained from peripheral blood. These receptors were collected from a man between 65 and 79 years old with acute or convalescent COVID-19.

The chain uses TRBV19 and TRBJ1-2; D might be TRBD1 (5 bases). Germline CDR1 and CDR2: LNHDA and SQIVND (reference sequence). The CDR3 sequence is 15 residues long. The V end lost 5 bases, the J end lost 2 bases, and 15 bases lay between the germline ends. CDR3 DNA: TGTGCCAGTAGTGCCTACAGGCCTCAGAACTATGGCTACACCTTC. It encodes CASSAYRPQNYGYTF.

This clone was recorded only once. The chain's CDR3 is CASSNAGYGYTF. The CDR3 DNA sequence: TGTGCCAGCAGTAACGCAGGGTATGGCTACACCTTC. The V gene is TRBV12-3 or TRBV12-4, the J gene TRBJ1-2; perhaps TRBD1 as D (5 bases). This CDR3 has 12 residues. The V end was cut by 5 bases, the J end by 5 bases, with 9 bases between.

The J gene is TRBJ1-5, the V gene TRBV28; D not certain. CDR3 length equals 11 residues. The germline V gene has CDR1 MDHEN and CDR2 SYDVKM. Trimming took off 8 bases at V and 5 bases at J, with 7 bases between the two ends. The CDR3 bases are TGTGCCAGCGGGCCATATCAGCCCCAGCATTTT. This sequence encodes CASGPYQPQHF. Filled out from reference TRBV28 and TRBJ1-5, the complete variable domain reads DVKVTQSSRYLVKRTGEKVFLECVQDMDHENMFWYRQDPGLGLRLIYFSYDVKMKEKGDIPEGYSVSREKKERFSLILESASTNQTSMYLCASGPYQPQHFGDGTRLSIL.

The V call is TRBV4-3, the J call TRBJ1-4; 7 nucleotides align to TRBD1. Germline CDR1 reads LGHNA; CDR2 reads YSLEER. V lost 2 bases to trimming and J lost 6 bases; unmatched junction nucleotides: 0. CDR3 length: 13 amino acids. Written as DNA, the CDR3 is TGCGCCAGCAGCCAAACAGGGGATGAAAAACTGTTTTTT. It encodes CASSQTGDEKLFF.

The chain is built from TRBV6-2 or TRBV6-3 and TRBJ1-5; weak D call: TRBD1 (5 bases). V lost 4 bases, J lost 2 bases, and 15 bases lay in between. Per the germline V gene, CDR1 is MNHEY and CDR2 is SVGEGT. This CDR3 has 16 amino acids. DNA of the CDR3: TGTGCCAGCAGTTCCCATGGGGGGGGTGGCAATCAGCCCCAGCATTTT. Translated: CASSSHGGGGNQPQHF.